This T cell receptor beta chain appears in the sequencing data of a study of T cells after yellow fever vaccination (dated by TCRdb to the late 2010s). About the investigation overall: Libraries from fractions with low cell numbers were prepared with the SMART-Seq v4 Ultra Low Input RNA kit. Two healthy male donors, one aged 18 to 30 and one aged 30 to 39 years, were included in the cohort. Bulk TCR alpha and beta repertoires were sequenced longitudinally to track T-cell clones before and after primary and booster YFV17D yellow fever vaccination. Blood samples were taken at several timepoints before and after primary and secondary immunization, and bulk PBMC replicates and cell subsets were isolated.

CDR1 and CDR2, looked up from the germline V gene, are LGHNA and YSLEER. The CDR3 spans 15 residues, from the cysteine through the phenylalanine. Only the CDR3 DNA stays, 45 bases, in frame from base 1. Relative to germline, V is missing 2 bases and J is missing 6 bases, with 6 bases of the junction outside any gene match. What the research found in general, with its limitations: Most clones expanded after primary vaccination (around 96% of CD4 and roughly 88% of CD8) were re-detected after the booster, suggesting that broad memory maintenance occurred. Compared with the primary T-cell response, the secondary T-cell response was faster but weaker, reaching its peak on day 5 rather than on day 15. A small share of clonotypes occurred in both CD4 and CD8 compartments, likely arising from convergent recombination. Because the study included only two donors, the extent to which the findings can be generalized is limited. Computational filtering was needed because FACS-sorted repertoires could contain abundant contaminating clonotypes from the bulk population.

The treatment or condition label, read with the paper, signifies: live attenuated yellow fever vaccine strain. Two biological replicates of bulk PBMCs were collected at each blood-draw timepoint. A standard Ficoll-Paque protocol was used to isolate PBMCs from peripheral blood. RNA was extracted with TriZol from bulk PBMCs, CD4 and CD8 fractions, and dextramer-positive and dextramer-negative fractions. As to this clonotype: This receptor's antigen is unknown. No base quality values were provided; no much bigger clone lies one nucleotide off.

Synthesis of TCR cDNA relied on 5'RACE template switching, a step that introduced a universal primer site along with unique molecular identifiers. Priming of cDNA synthesis was performed from both the TCR alpha and TCR beta constant segments. Library amplification involved two PCR steps, and the second step added sample barcodes and sequencing adapters. Sequencing of libraries was done on Illumina HiSeq 2500 (2x100 bp) or NovaSeq (2x150 bp). In the original analysis: MIGEC was used to demultiplex reads and collapse the reads into UMI consensus sequences, and MiXCR was used for V(D)J alignment. Using edgeR on replicate PBMC samples, clonotypes were called vaccine-responding if FDR was below 0.01 and the log2 fold change was above 5 up to day 15. Each bulk clonotype was labeled CD4 or CD8 based on which sequenced repertoire, CD4 or CD8, contained the clonotype at higher abundance. TCRdb itself trimmed the public reads at Q25 with fastp, ran MiXCR and retained productive beta chains. Every CDR3 protein is listed once, alongside the most common genes and DNA of its rows. TCRdb's processing, not the study's, gives the V and J calls here. This sample is represented by under 600,000 distinct CDR3 sequences; about a fifth of them were singletons. Approximately 16% of the sample is in the top ten clones.

Sequencing used PBMCs, obtained less than 25 days after the first yellow fever vaccination. The V gene is TRBV4-3 and the J gene is TRBJ2-7, with 11 central nucleotides matching TRBD2. This sequence was found in a man aged 18 to 30 who received the YFV17D yellow fever vaccine. The CDR3 amino acid sequence is: CASSQRLAGMSEQYF. In nucleotides, the sequence is TGCGCCAGCAGCCAACGACTAGCGGGGATGTCCGAGCAGTACTTC.